This T cell receptor beta chain was identified during a study of PD-1 blockade in classical Hodgkin lymphoma. Regarding the study as a whole: Possibly reflecting disease activity or prior therapy, repertoire differences have causes that remain undefined. Patients were excluded if nivolumab began under 1 year after ASCT (the autologous transplant). When set against healthy donors, newly diagnosed patients were reported to show lower baseline TCR diversity.

With respect to this clone: No antigen is known for it.

The method was immunoSEQ multiplex PCR; TCRdb's version includes in-frame clones alone and lacks a portion of them. The repertoire holds over 10,000 clones, with roughly 78% as singletons. Germline CDR1 reads KGHSH; CDR2 reads LQKENI. CDR3 length equals 15 residues. The V end lost 3 bases, the J end lost 6 bases, and 12 bases lay between the germline ends. Exposure to brentuximab vedotin varied, and each patient had relapsed following autologous stem cell transplantation. Best response was recorded as complete response, partial response or progressive disease. This chain joins TRBV18 and TRBJ1-6; D remains ambiguous. The receptor was isolated from a human donor with classical Hodgkin lymphoma. This specimen was peripheral blood mononuclear cells (PBMCs), taken at baseline. The CDR3 reads CASSPQVALNSPLHF. The CDR3 nucleotides are TGTGCCAGCTCACCCCAGGTTGCCCTTAATTCACCCCTCCACTTT.